One sample yielded the 2 T cell receptor beta chains listed below, sequenced in a study of response to subunit inactivated influenza vaccine. TCRdb re-called the RT-PCR reads through MiXCR, storing one row per CDR3 protein. The repertoire holds about 500,000 distinct CDR3 sequences, with about 17% as singletons. The sample was CD4+ T cells sorted from PBMCs, taken around 25 months after vaccination. These receptor sequences come from a man aged 50 to 69 who received an inactivated influenza vaccine.

This clonotype has a handful of counts. The chain links TRBV4-1 to TRBJ1-5; D is uncertain. CDR3 length: 17 residues. V lost 1 base to trimming and J lost 7 bases, with 20 bases between them. Germline V gene sequence: CDR1 MGHRA, CDR2 YSYEKL. The CDR3 spells CASSQVVKGSLEQPQHF. CDR3 DNA: TGCGCCAGCAGCCAAGTAGTCAAGGGAAGCCTTGAGCAGCCCCAGCATTTT.

This rearrangement joins TRBV29-1 to TRBJ2-2; 11 nucleotides align to TRBD1. This CDR3 is 15 amino acids long. Trimming at V came to 5 bases and at J to 3 bases, leaving 5 bases not matched to a gene. The germline V gene has CDR1 SQVTM and CDR2 ANQGSEA. The CDR3 is CSVSGQGGHTGELFF. The CDR3 nucleotides are TGCAGCGTTTCGGGACAGGGGGGTCACACCGGGGAGCTGTTTTTT.